This T cell receptor (beta chain) was retrieved from a study of CD8 T cells in ankylosing spondylitis. TCRdb processed the 5' RACE reads anew with MiXCR; each CDR3 protein has one entry. This sample has under 450,000 distinct CDR3 sequences; approximately 17% occur once, and the top ten carry around 0.92%. Findings and limits, study-wide: Made up of fewer than 10 highly homologous variants, a TCR beta motif appeared characteristic of ankylosing spondylitis blood.

This clonotype was observed a handful of times. Antigen: not known. The sequencing sample was made of blood, either unsorted or a sorted T cell fraction (not recorded which). The source of this sequence is a male donor with ankylosing spondylitis.

The CDR3 is CATSAPPSIYGYTF. In DNA form, the CDR3 reads TGTGCCACCAGTGCTCCACCCTCTATCTATGGCTACACCTTC. The chain recombines TRBV24-1 with TRBJ1-2; D is undetermined. The CDR3 has 14 amino acids. Germline loops: CDR1 KGHDR, CDR2 SFDVKD. V lost 5 bases, J lost 4 bases, and 13 bases lay in between.